Listed below are T cell receptor beta chains from one sample, sequenced in a study of metastatic and nonmetastatic thyroid tumors. Via MiXCR, TCRdb re-called the PCR reads. The repertoire has around 50,000 clones, roughly 29% of them found once; the top ten carry 15% to 20%. The sample consisted of blood. All receptors derive from a female donor with papillary thyroid cancer or a benign thyroid nodule (not recorded which). Some clones in this sample may be carry-over from other donors' samples. The CDR3 runs from the conserved cysteine through the conserved F or W. D genes are given only for firm matches. A row's size may be missing; if present it is once, few, many or a size class.

>.|TRBV19|TRBJ1-6|.
CASSIQAGEESPLHF
TGTGCCAGTAGTATCCAAGCAGGGGAGGAATCACCCCTCCACTTT
>TRBD2|TRBV6-4|TRBJ2-2|.
CASSDSSGGATGELFF
TGTGCCAGCAGTGACTCTAGCGGGGGGGCCACCGGGGAGCTGTTTTTT
>.|TRBV12-3/TRBV12-4|TRBJ2-1|.
CATLRGLGGYNEQFF
TGTGCCACCCTGAGAGGACTAGGGGGTTACAATGAGCAGTTCTTC
>TRBD2|TRBV4-2|TRBJ2-1|many
CASSPKTSGRGSGNEQFF
TGTGCCAGCAGCCCCAAGACTAGCGGGAGGGGTAGTGGCAATGAGCAGTTCTTC
>.|TRBV4-3|TRBJ1-6|many
CASSQEWTLSSPLHF
TGCGCCAGCAGCCAAGAGTGGACATTGAGTTCACCCCTCCACTTT
>TRBD1|TRBV18|TRBJ2-3|.
CASSPRDRTQYF
TGTGCCAGCTCACCCCGGGACAGGACGCAGTATTTT
>.|TRBV6-5|TRBJ1-2|.
CASSSIQSGYTF
TGTGCCAGCAGTTCCATTCAAAGTGGCTACACCTTC
>.|TRBV28|TRBJ1-2|.
CASSLPGFNYGYTF
TGTGCCAGCAGTTTACCCGGCTTCAACTATGGCTACACCTTC
>.|TRBV30|TRBJ1-5|.
CAWSVPVFGNQPQHF
TGTGCCTGGAGTGTACCGGTTTTTGGCAATCAGCCCCAGCATTTT
>.|TRBV9|TRBJ2-2|.
CASSVDLTGELFF
TGTGCCAGCAGCGTAGACTTGACCGGGGAGCTGTTTTTT
>.|TRBV5-1|TRBJ2-6|.
CASGIQGSPSSGANVLTF
TGCGCCAGTGGGATACAGGGCTCCCCCAGCTCTGGGGCCAACGTCCTGACTTTC
>TRBD2|TRBV7-3|TRBJ2-3|.
CASSLYGLAADTQYF
TGTGCCAGCAGCTTGTACGGGCTAGCGGCAGATACGCAGTATTTT
>.|TRBV11-2|TRBJ2-7|.
CASSEGYEQYF
TGTGCCAGCAGCGAAGGCTACGAGCAGTACTTC
>TRBD1|TRBV5-4|TRBJ1-2|.
CACKVTATGLVGYTF
TGTGCCTGTAAGGTCACGGCGACAGGGCTTGTGGGCTACACCTTC
>.|TRBV7-8|TRBJ2-5|.
CASSLEIGGWETQYF
TGTGCCAGCAGCTTAGAGATCGGGGGATGGGAGACCCAGTACTTC
>.|TRBV30|TRBJ1-2|.
CASGQYYGYTF
TGTGCCTCTGGACAGTACTATGGCTACACCTTC